This TCR beta chain was retrieved from a study of beta chain features in type 1 diabetes. At the level of the study: Summed over all samples, the examined sorted cells came to 90 million to 120 million. Findings of the study overall: Reduced insertions and increased deletions marked VDJ junctions in type 1 diabetes patients.

Per germline, CDR1 SGHRS and CDR2 YFSETQ. The CDR3 is made up of 15 amino acids. V lost 4 bases to trimming and J lost 1 base; unmatched junction nucleotides: 6. Every bit of the isolated RNA underwent reverse transcription, so sequencing read expressed TCRB transcripts. The method was immunoSEQ multiplex PCR; TCRdb's version includes in-frame clones alone and lacks a portion of them. The repertoire holds around 300,000 clones, 9.5% to 12% seen once, with just over 0.015% in the top ten. Turning to this clone: As yet, its antigen is unknown.

A heparinised blood draw that averaged roughly 110 mL was obtained once from each donor. Via the markers CD45RO/CCR7/CD25/CD127/CD95/CD27, stem cell-like memory, regulatory, central memory and naive CD4+ cells were sorted. The sample was naive CD4+ T cells from blood. The sequence came from a young woman in good health. The chain has TRBV5-1 and TRBJ2-7; 9 bases fit TRBD2. Here the CDR3 DNA reads TGCGCCAGCAGCCCAGGACTAGCGAGGTCCTACGAGCAGTACTTC. Amino acids: CASSPGLARSYEQYF. Using reference TRBV5-1 and TRBJ2-7 for the parts outside the CDR3, the full variable domain is KAGVTQTPRYLIKTRGQQVTLSCSPISGHRSVSWYQQTPGQGLQFLFEYFSETQRNKGNFPGRFSGRQFSNSRSEMNVSTLELGDSALYLCASSPGLARSYEQYFGPGTRLTVT.